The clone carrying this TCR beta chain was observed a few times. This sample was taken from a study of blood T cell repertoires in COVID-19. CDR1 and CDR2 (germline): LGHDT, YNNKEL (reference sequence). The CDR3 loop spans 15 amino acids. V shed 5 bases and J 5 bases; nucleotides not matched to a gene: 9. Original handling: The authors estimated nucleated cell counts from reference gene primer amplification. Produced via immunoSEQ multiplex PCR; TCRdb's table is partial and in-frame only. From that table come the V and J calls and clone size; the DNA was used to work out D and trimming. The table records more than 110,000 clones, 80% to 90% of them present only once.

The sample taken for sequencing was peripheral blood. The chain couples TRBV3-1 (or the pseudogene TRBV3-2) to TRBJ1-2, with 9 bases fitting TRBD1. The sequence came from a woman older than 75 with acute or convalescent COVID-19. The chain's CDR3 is CASSARDRASYGYTF. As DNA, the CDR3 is TGTGCCAGCAGCGCTCGGGACAGGGCATCTTATGGCTACACCTTC.